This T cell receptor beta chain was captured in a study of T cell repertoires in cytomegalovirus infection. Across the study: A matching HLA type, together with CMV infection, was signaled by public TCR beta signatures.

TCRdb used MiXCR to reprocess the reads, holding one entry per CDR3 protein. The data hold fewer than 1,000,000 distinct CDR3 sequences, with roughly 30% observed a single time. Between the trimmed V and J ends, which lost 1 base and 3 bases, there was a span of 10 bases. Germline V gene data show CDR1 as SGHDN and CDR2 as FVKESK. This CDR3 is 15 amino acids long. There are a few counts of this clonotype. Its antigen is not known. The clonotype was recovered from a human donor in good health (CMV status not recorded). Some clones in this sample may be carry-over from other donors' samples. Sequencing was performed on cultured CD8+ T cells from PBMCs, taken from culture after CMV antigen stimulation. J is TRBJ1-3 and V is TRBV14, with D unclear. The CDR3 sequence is CASSQVGTGGNTIYF. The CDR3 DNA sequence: TGTGCCAGCAGCCAAGTGGGAACCGGTGGAAACACCATATATTTT.